This T cell receptor beta chain was profiled in a study of T cell responses to AZD1222 COVID-19 vaccine. Sequencing used immunoSEQ multiplex PCR; TCRdb keeps in-frame clones, though not all of them. Here the sample spans approximately 190,000 clones, 85% to 95% being singletons. The V gene's germline CDR1 is SGHNT and CDR2 YYREEE (reference sequence). The CDR3 loop spans 16 amino acids. The J segment lost 6 bases and the V segment lost 1 base, leaving 5 bases of the junction unmatched. Findings and limits, study-wide: After two AZD1222 doses, spike-specific TCR breadth and depth rose versus day 0. Across the whole spike, CD4 TCRs peaked at regions 160-218 and 743-854.

Concerning this clone itself: Its antigen is as yet unknown.

This TCR was recovered from an adult in good health. The sequencing used peripheral blood, collected on day 0 of AZD1222 vaccination. This rearrangement joins TRBV5-4 to TRBJ2-1, with 12 nucleotides matching TRBD2. CDR3 bases: TGTGCCAGCAGCTTGCCCCTAGCGGGGGGGCGCAATGAGCAGTTCTTC. The encoded protein is CASSLPLAGGRNEQFF.